This T cell receptor beta chain was captured by sequencing in a study of T cell repertoires in cytomegalovirus infection. This clonotype was recorded a few times. Its antigen is not known. The ends were cut back, 6 bases at V and 9 bases at J, with 14 bases in the middle. This CDR3 spans 12 amino acids. Germline values: CDR1 SGHTA, CDR2 FQGNSA. TCRdb recomputed calls from the reads with MiXCR, one row per CDR3 protein. The data show about 340,000 distinct CDR3 sequences, 29% seen once. Regarding the study as a whole: There were HLA-C-restricted CMV-specific TCR beta clonotypes dominating the ex vivo response.

This material consisted of cultured PBMCs, taken from culture after CMV antigen stimulation. The J gene is TRBJ1-2, the V gene TRBV7-2, with unresolved D. The receptor was isolated from a human donor in good health (CMV status not recorded). Some clones in this sample may be carry-over from other donors' samples. In nucleotides, the CDR3 is TGTGCCAGCAGACGCCGGATCTCTAGCTACACCTTC. Residues: CASRRRISSYTF.